The 26 T cell receptor beta chains listed next were all sequenced from one sample in a study of chemoradiotherapy in HPV16-positive cancers. Profiling relied on immunoSEQ multiplex PCR, and the TCRdb table lists in-frame clones only, not all of them. This table has about 3,900 clones, around 73% appearing once. This material consisted of tumor tissue, taken from a patient who underwent chemoradiotherapy. These receptors came from a human donor with HPV-associated anogenital cancer.

The rearrangement uses TRBV27 and TRBJ2-7, with TRBD1 matching 7 bases. The CDR3 sequence is 13 residues long. Germline lookup yields CDR1 MNHEY and CDR2 SMNVEV (reference sequence). Trimming cost V 6 bases and J 0 bases; bases outside gene matches: 2. CDR3 protein: CASRQGPSYEQYF. DNA of the CDR3: TGTGCCAGCAGACAGGGGCCCTCCTACGAGCAGTACTTC.

The J gene is TRBJ1-6, the V gene TRBV5-1; 7 nucleotides align to TRBD1. V was clipped by 3 bases and J by 7 bases; unmatched bases: 7. CDR1 and CDR2 (germline): SGHRS, YFSETQ. The CDR3 consists of 15 residues. Here the CDR3 DNA reads TGCGCCAGCAGCTCCGGGGACAGAGCAAATTCACCCCTCCACTTT. Its protein is CASSSGDRANSPLHF.

The chain combines TRBV5-1 with TRBJ2-1, with D possibly matching TRBD2 (6 bases). Deletions cut 7 bases from V and 8 bases from J, with 19 bases between. CDR1 is SGHRS and CDR2 is YFSETQ in the germline V gene. The CDR3 is 14 residues long. CDR3 loop: CASSTGTADDEQFF. CDR3 nucleotides: TGCGCCAGCTCCACTGGGACTGCCGATGATGAGCAGTTCTTC.

This sequence joins TRBV18 and TRBJ2-3; TRBD1 is a possible D gene (5 bases). The CDR3 covers 15 residues. The V gene lost 2 bases and the J gene lost 3 bases, with 12 bases spanning the gap. Germline CDR1 reads KGHSH; CDR2 reads LQKENI. The CDR3 spells CASSPSQGWTDTQYF. As DNA, the CDR3 is TGTGCCAGCTCACCATCCCAGGGTTGGACAGATACGCAGTATTTT.

CDR3 nucleotides: TGTGCCAGTAGTATCTCGGGACAGGACTACGAGCAGTACTTC. As protein: CASSISGQDYEQYF. The chain links TRBV19 to TRBJ2-7; 8 bases align to TRBD1. CDR3 length: 14 residues. Unmatched junction bases numbered 4, after V lost 3 bases and J lost 3 bases. Looked up from germline, CDR1 is LNHDA and CDR2 is SQIVND (reference sequence).

The V gene is TRBV9, the J gene TRBJ2-3, with TRBD2 identical over 10 bases. This CDR3 contains 16 residues. In germline, CDR1 is SGDLS, CDR2 YYNGEE. V gave up 4 bases and J gave up 4 bases; unmatched junction bases: 9. The CDR3 DNA follows: TGTGCCAGCAGCCCAGGGGCTAGCGGGAGCGCAGATACGCAGTATTTT. This sequence encodes CASSPGASGSADTQYF.

The chain recombines TRBV28 with TRBJ1-6; TRBD1 might be the D (6 bases). Per germline, CDR1 MDHEN and CDR2 SYDVKM. The CDR3 runs to 15 residues. Trimming stripped 4 bases from V and 8 bases from J, with 15 bases between. CDR3: CASSSPGGGDSPLHF. CDR3 sequence (DNA): TGTGCCAGCAGTTCCCCTGGGGGGGGCGATTCACCCCTCCACTTT.

V gene TRBV9 combines with J gene TRBJ2-7, with D unclear. There are 16 residues in the CDR3. Trimming left V 3 bases short and J 1 base short, with 17 bases between. Germline CDR1 and CDR2: SGDLS and YYNGEE. In DNA, the CDR3 is TGTGCCAGCAGCGACGGGCGCCGGGCGGAATCCTACGAGCAGTACTTC. Translating it yields CASSDGRRAESYEQYF.

The CDR3 DNA follows: TGTGCCAGCTCACTGGACAGGACGAGCACAGATACGCAGTATTTT. Its translation is CASSLDRTSTDTQYF. This chain connects TRBV18 to TRBJ2-3, with 7 nucleotides matching TRBD1. This CDR3 spans 15 amino acids. Per germline, CDR1 KGHSH and CDR2 LQKENI. V lost 4 bases, J lost 0 bases, and 4 bases stayed unmatched.

The chain uses TRBV6-1 and TRBJ2-2; no clear D gene. V was pared by 8 bases and J by 0 bases, with 10 bases between. Germline V gives CDR1 MNHNS, CDR2 SASEGT. The CDR3 has 14 residues. The DNA for the CDR3 is TGTGCCAGCCGAGGCTACCCGAACACCGGGGAGCTGTTTTTT. It is translated as CASRGYPNTGELFF.

This clone has a handful of counts. The chain employs TRBV5-1 and TRBJ2-7; TRBD2 might be the D (6 bases). Trimming shortened V by 6 bases and J by 2 bases, and 12 bases separated the two germline ends. The CDR3 is 13 amino acids. CDR1 SGHRS and CDR2 YFSETQ come from the germline V gene. CDR3 region: CASTGLFTYEQYF. The CDR3 DNA sequence: TGCGCCAGCACAGGACTATTCACCTACGAGCAGTACTTC.

This clone has just a few counts. The rearrangement joins TRBV7-6 to TRBJ1-2, with D perhaps TRBD1 (5 bases). This CDR3 region has 13 residues. Trimming removed 1 base from V and 4 bases from J, with 7 bases in between. Looked up from germline, CDR1 is SGHVS and CDR2 is FNYEAQ. The CDR3 bases are TGTGCCAGCAGCTTAGGACAGCTCTATGGCTACACCTTC. It is translated as CASSLGQLYGYTF. The complete variable domain, with remaining parts taken from reference TRBV7-6 and TRBJ1-2, reads GAGVSQSPRYKVTKRGQDVALRCDPISGHVSLYWYRQALGQGPEFLTYFNYEAQQDKSGLPNDRFSAERPEGSISTLTIQRTEQRDSAMYRCASSLGQLYGYTFGSGTRLTVV.

The V gene is TRBV11-2, the J gene TRBJ2-2; 12 nucleotides agree with TRBD2. Looked up from germline, CDR1 is SGHAT and CDR2 is FQNNGV. The CDR3 contains 16 residues. V dropped 1 base and J dropped 6; count of bases not matched to a gene: 3. The CDR3 loop reads CASSLGLAGGPGELFF. As DNA, the CDR3 is TGTGCCAGCAGCTTAGGTCTAGCGGGAGGGCCCGGGGAGCTGTTTTTT.

The V call is TRBV19, the J call TRBJ1-4; D is possibly TRBD1 (5 bases). Looked up from germline, CDR1 is LNHDA and CDR2 is SQIVND (reference sequence). V was clipped by 4 bases and J by 0 bases, with 9 bases between them. CDR3 size: 15 residues. The CDR3 region has the DNA TGTGCCAGTAGTAAGAGACAGACAACTAATGAAAAACTGTTTTTT. Its translation: CASSKRQTTNEKLFF.

This clone was seen only once. This chain joins TRBV5-6 and TRBJ2-7, with 11 bases aligning to TRBD2. The CDR3 has 15 amino acids. Germline V gene data show CDR1 as SGHDT and CDR2 as YYEEEE. V trimming: 4 bases; J trimming: 2 bases; junction bases outside the gene matches: 5. Here the CDR3 DNA reads TGTGCCAGCAGCGGAGGACTAGCGGGTACCTACGAGCAGTACTTC. This sequence encodes CASSGGLAGTYEQYF.

The genes are TRBV14 and TRBJ2-7; no firm D call. This CDR3 is 12 amino acids long. CDR1 and CDR2 (germline): SGHDN, FVKESK. Trimming removed 0 bases at V and 7 bases at J, with 7 bases between. The CDR3 reads CASSQDRVEQYF. The CDR3 DNA reads TGTGCCAGCAGCCAAGATAGGGTTGAGCAGTACTTC.

This clone has a handful of counts. The rearrangement uses TRBV6-5 and TRBJ2-6; the D is unclear. V was shortened by 1 base and J by 4 bases, with 8 bases between the two germline ends. The CDR3 is 15 residues long. Germline V gene lookup returns CDR1 MNHEY and CDR2 SVGAGI. The CDR3 is CASSYYKVGANVLTF. The CDR3 nucleotides are TGTGCCAGCAGTTACTATAAGGTCGGGGCCAACGTCCTGACTTTC.

The CDR3 loop reads CASSPGLAGRNEQFF. DNA of the CDR3: TGTGCCAGCAGCCCGGGACTAGCGGGCCGCAATGAGCAGTTCTTC. The chain couples TRBV9 to TRBJ2-1; 12 bases map to TRBD2. The CDR3 is made up of 15 amino acids. V trimming: 4 bases; J trimming: 6 bases; junction bases outside the gene matches: 5. Germline V gene lookup returns CDR1 SGDLS and CDR2 YYNGEE.

This sequence joins TRBV19 and TRBJ2-1; 11 bases are a match to TRBD2. The CDR3 is made up of 15 amino acids. Unmatched junction bases numbered 5, after V lost 3 bases and J lost 7 bases. Germline V CDR1 and CDR2: LNHDA, SQIVND (reference sequence). The CDR3 spells CASSISGGAGNEQFF. CDR3 nucleotide sequence: TGTGCCAGTAGTATTAGCGGGGGGGCTGGAAATGAGCAGTTCTTC.

The chain's CDR3 is CASSELDSGYGYTF. CDR3 DNA: TGTGCCAGCAGTGAGCTGGACAGCGGCTATGGCTACACCTTC. The chain recombines TRBV28 with TRBJ1-2; D possibly corresponds to TRBD1 (6 bases). This CDR3 comprises 14 residues. Per the germline V gene, CDR1 is MDHEN and CDR2 is SYDVKM. V was shortened by 5 bases and J by 4 bases, with 14 bases between the two germline ends.

The chain carries TRBV5-1 and TRBJ2-1; the match to TRBD2 covers 9 bases. Looked up from germline, CDR1 is SGHRS and CDR2 is YFSETQ. V was clipped by 8 bases and J by 8 bases; unmatched bases: 8. The CDR3 covers 13 residues. The CDR3, as DNA: TGCGCCAGTGCGGGAGGGCCTATAGATGAGCAGTTCTTC. It encodes CASAGGPIDEQFF.

This clone was counted a few times. The junction differs from germline at one of its ends, possibly a read error. V is TRBV30 and J is TRBJ1-6; D unclear. CDR3 size: 15 residues. Germline V CDR1 and CDR2: GTSNPN, SVGIG (reference sequence). The CDR3 loop is CAWMQESTYNSPLHF. The CDR3 bases are TGTGCCTGGATGCAAGAATCGACCTACAATTCACCCCTCCACTTT.

The chain employs TRBV4-1 and TRBJ2-4; no clear D gene. The V gene's germline CDR1 is MGHRA and CDR2 YSYEKL. The ends were cut back, 0 bases at V and 6 bases at J, with 12 bases in the middle. The CDR3 runs to 15 residues. CDR3 bases: TGCGCCAGCAGCCAAGATATAGGCACTCTAAACATTCAGTACTTC. It translates to CASSQDIGTLNIQYF.

This chain uses TRBV5-1 with TRBJ2-7; D gene ambiguous. Per germline, CDR1 SGHRS and CDR2 YFSETQ. The CDR3 is 14 amino acids. V lost 0 bases and J 3 bases, leaving 10 bases between the germline ends. CDR3 sequence (DNA): TGCGCCAGCAGCTTGGCCGGGCTGTACTACGAGCAGTACTTC. It specifies CASSLAGLYYEQYF.

As concerns this clone: The junction departs from germline at one end; a sequencing error may be responsible. The rearrangement links TRBV7-9 to TRBJ2-7; D perhaps matches TRBD2 (6 bases). The CDR3 sequence is 12 residues long. From germline, CDR1 is SEHNR and CDR2 FQNEAQ (reference sequence). DNA for the CDR3: TGTGCCAGCAGCTCCATCGCCGGGAGTAAAATCTTC. Protein: CASSSIAGSKIF.

The chain combines TRBV11-3 with TRBJ1-1, with D perhaps matching TRBD1 (5 bases). CDR1 is SGHNT, CDR2 YENEEA, per germline. V lost 6 bases and J 1 base, leaving 12 bases between the germline ends. The CDR3 consists of 14 residues. The chain's CDR3 is CASRERGGNTEAFF. CDR3 nucleotides: TGTGCCAGCAGGGAACGGGGGGGGAACACTGAAGCTTTCTTT.